The following is a TCR beta chain sequence with its context. Clones were sequenced by immunoSEQ multiplex PCR, and TCRdb holds only the in-frame ones, with some missing. The data show 70,000 to 75,000 clones, roughly 92% seen once. These data come from a study of T cell changes during pregnancy in multiple sclerosis. The CDR3 spans 13 residues. Looked up from germline, CDR1 is SQVTM and CDR2 is ANQGSEA. Between the trimmed V and J ends, which lost 6 bases and 5 bases, there was a span of 14 bases. The source is a female donor with multiple sclerosis, enrolled in a pregnancy study. The V call is TRBV29-1, the J call TRBJ2-1; D is uncertain. The sequencing used peripheral blood, collected in the second trimester of pregnancy. CDR3 in DNA: TGCAGCGTACACGAAGCGTCGCACAATGAGCAGTTCTTC. Protein: CSVHEASHNEQFF.